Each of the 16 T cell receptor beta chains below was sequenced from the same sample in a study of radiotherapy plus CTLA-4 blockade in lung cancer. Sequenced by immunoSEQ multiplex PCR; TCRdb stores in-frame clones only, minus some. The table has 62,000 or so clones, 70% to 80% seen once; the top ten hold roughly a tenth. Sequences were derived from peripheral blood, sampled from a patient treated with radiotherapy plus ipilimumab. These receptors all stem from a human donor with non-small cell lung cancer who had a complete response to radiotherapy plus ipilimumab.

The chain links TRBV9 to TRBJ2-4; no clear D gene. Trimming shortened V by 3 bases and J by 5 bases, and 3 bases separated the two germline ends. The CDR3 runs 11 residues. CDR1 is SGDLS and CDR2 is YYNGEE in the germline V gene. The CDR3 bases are TGTGCCAGCAGCGATGAAAACATTCAGTACTTC. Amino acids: CASSDENIQYF.

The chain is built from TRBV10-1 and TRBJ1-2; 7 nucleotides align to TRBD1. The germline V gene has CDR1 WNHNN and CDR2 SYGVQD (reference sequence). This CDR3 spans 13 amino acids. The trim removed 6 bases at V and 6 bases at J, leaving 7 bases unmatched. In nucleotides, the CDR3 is TGCGCCAGCAGCCCTCGACAGGGTGATGGCTACACCTTC. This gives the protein CASSPRQGDGYTF.

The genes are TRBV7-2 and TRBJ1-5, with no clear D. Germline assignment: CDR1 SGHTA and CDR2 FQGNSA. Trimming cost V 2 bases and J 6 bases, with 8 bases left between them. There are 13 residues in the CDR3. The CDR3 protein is CASSLRLGQPQHF. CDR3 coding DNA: TGTGCCAGCAGCTTACGGTTAGGTCAGCCCCAGCATTTT. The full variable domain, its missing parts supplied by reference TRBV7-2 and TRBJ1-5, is GAGVSQSPSNKVTEKGKDVELRCDPISGHTALYWYRQSLGQGLEFLIYFQGNSAPDKSGLPSDRFSAERTGGSVSTLTIQRTQQEDSAVYLCASSLRLGQPQHFGDGTRLSIL.

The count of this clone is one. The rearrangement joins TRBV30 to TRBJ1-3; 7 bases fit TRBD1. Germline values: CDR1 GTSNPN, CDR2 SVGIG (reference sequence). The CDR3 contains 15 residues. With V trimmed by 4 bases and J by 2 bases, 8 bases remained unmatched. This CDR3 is CAWKTQGTAGNTIYF. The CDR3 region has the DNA TGTGCCTGGAAGACCCAAGGGACAGCTGGAAACACCATATATTTT. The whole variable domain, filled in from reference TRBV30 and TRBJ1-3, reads SQTIHQWPATLVQPVGSPLSLECTVEGTSNPNLYWYRQAAGRGLQLLFYSVGIGQISSEVPQNLSASRPQDRQFILSSKKLLLSDSGFYLCAWKTQGTAGNTIYFGEGSWLTVV.

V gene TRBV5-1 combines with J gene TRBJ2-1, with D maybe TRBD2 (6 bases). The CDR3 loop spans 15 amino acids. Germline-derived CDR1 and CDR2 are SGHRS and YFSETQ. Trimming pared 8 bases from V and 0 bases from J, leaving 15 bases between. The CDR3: CASRTTSSSYNEQFF. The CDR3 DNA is TGCGCCAGTCGGACTACTTCCTCCTCCTACAATGAGCAGTTCTTC.

The chain's CDR3 is CASSLGGRGANVLTF. CDR3 nucleotides: TGTGCCAGCAGCTTGGGGGGGCGCGGGGCCAACGTCCTGACTTTC. The V gene is TRBV5-4, the J gene TRBJ2-6; weak D call: TRBD1 (6 bases). V was cut by 0 bases and J by 4 bases, with 8 bases left in between. Looked up from germline, CDR1 is SGHNT and CDR2 is YYREEE (reference sequence). CDR3 length: 15 amino acids.

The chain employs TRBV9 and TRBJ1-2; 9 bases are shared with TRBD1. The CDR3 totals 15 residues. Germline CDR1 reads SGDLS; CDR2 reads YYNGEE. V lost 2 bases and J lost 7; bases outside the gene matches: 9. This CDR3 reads CASSVWGQGRVGYTF. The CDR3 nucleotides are TGTGCCAGCAGCGTCTGGGGACAGGGAAGGGTTGGCTACACCTTC.

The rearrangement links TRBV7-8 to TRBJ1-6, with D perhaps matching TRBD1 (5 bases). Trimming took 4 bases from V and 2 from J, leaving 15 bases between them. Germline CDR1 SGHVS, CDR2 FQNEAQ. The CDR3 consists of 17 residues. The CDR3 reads CASSSDVGVAYNSPLHF. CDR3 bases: TGTGCCAGCAGCTCCGACGTGGGGGTCGCCTATAATTCACCCCTCCACTTT.

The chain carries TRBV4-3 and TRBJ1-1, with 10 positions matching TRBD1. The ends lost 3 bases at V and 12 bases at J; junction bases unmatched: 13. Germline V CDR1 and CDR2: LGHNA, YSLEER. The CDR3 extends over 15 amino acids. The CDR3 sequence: CASSQIDRGRYGPFF. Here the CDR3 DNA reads TGCGCCAGCAGCCAGATCGACAGGGGGCGTTATGGCCCTTTCTTT.

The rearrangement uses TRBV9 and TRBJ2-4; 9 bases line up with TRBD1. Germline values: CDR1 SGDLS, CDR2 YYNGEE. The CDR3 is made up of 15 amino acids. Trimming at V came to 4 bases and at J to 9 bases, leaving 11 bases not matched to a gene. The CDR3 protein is CASSPTGTGNGIQYF. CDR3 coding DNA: TGTGCCAGCAGCCCAACCGGGACAGGGAATGGCATTCAGTACTTC. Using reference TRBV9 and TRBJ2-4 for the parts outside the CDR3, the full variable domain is DSGVTQTPKHLITATGQRVTLRCSPRSGDLSVYWYQQSLDQGLQFLIQYYNGEERAKGNILERFSAQQFPDLHSELNLSSLELGDSALYFCASSPTGTGNGIQYFGAGTRLSVL.

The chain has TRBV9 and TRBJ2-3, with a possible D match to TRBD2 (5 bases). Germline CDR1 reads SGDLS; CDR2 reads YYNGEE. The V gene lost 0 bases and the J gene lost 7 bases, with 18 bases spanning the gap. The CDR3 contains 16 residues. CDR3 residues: CASSVDEGAPTYTQYF. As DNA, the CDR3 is TGTGCCAGCAGCGTAGATGAGGGAGCCCCGACCTATACGCAGTATTTT.

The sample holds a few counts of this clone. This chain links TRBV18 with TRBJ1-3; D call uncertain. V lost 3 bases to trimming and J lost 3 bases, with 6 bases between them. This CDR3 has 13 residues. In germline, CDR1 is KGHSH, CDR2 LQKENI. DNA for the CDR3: TGTGCCAGCTCACCTGGACTTGGAAACACCATATATTTT. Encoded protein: CASSPGLGNTIYF.

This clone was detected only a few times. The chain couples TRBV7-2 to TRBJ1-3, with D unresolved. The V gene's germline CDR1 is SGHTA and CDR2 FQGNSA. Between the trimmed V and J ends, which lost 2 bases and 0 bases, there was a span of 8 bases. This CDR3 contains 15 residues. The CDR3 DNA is TGTGCCAGCAGCTTATATGCCAACTCTGGAAACACCATATATTTT. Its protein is CASSLYANSGNTIYF. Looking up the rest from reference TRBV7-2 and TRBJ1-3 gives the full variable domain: GAGVSQSPSNKVTEKGKDVELRCDPISGHTALYWYRQSLGQGLEFLIYFQGNSAPDKSGLPSDRFSAERTGGSVSTLTIQRTQQEDSAVYLCASSLYANSGNTIYFGEGSWLTVV.

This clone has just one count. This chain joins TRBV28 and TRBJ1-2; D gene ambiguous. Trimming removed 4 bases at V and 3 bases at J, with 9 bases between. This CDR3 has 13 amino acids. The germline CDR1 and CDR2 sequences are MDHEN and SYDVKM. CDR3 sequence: CASSSPPYYGYTF. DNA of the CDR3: TGTGCCAGCAGTTCCCCCCCATACTATGGCTACACCTTC.

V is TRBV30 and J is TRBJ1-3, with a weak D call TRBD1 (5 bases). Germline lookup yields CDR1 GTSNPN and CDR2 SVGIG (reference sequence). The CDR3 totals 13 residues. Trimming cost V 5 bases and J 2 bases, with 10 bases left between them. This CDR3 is CAWEPDTGNTIYF. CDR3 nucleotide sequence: TGTGCCTGGGAACCGGACACTGGAAACACCATATATTTT. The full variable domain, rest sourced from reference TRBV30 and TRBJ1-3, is SQTIHQWPATLVQPVGSPLSLECTVEGTSNPNLYWYRQAAGRGLQLLFYSVGIGQISSEVPQNLSASRPQDRQFILSSKKLLLSDSGFYLCAWEPDTGNTIYFGEGSWLTVV.

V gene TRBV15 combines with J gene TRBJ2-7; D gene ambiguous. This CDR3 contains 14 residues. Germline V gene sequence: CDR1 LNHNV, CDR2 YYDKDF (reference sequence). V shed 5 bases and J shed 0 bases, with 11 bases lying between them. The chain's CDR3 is CATSYDGSSYEQYF. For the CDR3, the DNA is TGTGCCACCAGCTACGACGGCAGCTCCTACGAGCAGTACTTC. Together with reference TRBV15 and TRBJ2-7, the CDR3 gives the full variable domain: DAMVIQNPRYQVTQFGKPVTLSCSQTLNHNVMYWYQQKSSQAPKLLFHYYDKDFNNEADTPDNFQSRRPNTSFCFLDIRSPGLGDTAMYLCATSYDGSSYEQYFGPGTRLTVT.